The 18 T cell receptor beta chains in this list originate from one sample, sequenced in a study of blood T cell repertoires in COVID-19. TCRdb's table, derived via immunoSEQ multiplex PCR, lists solely in-frame clones and lacks some. The sample has about 280,000 clones; roughly 86% are singletons. What was sequenced was peripheral blood. The receptors were gathered from a young man with active or convalescent COVID-19.

This clone has more than one count but fewer than ten. This rearrangement joins TRBV2 to TRBJ2-7, with unresolved D. CDR3 length: 13 residues. Germline CDR1 SNHLY, CDR2 FYNNEI. V lost 2 bases, J lost 3 bases, and 8 bases lay in between. The CDR3 DNA reads as TGTGCCAGCAGTGAAAGCGTGCACTACGAGCAGTACTTC. Its protein is CASSESVHYEQYF.

The rearrangement joins TRBV5-1 to TRBJ2-3; 12 bases are a match to TRBD2. V lost 2 bases, J lost 0 bases, and 4 bases stayed unmatched. This CDR3 is 17 amino acids long. Germline loops: CDR1 SGHRS, CDR2 YFSETQ. The CDR3 DNA reads TGCGCCAGCAGCTTAGGACTAGCGGGGTTTAGCACAGATACGCAGTATTTT. Encoded protein: CASSLGLAGFSTDTQYF.

This clone was seen just once. The chain couples TRBV7-8 to TRBJ2-2; 7 nucleotides agree with TRBD2. V shed 1 base, J shed 5 bases, and the junction held 10 bases outside the gene matches. The CDR3 runs to 17 residues. Looked up from germline, CDR1 is SGHVS and CDR2 is FQNEAQ. The CDR3 DNA is TGTGCCAGCAGCTTAGGGGGACCGGGACTACGAACCGGGGAGCTGTTTTTT. Translating gives CASSLGGPGLRTGELFF.

This rearrangement joins TRBV3-1 (or the pseudogene TRBV3-2) to TRBJ2-1; weak D call: TRBD2 (7 bases). V was clipped by 1 base and J by 5 bases, with 12 bases between them. Germline loops: CDR1 LGHDT, CDR2 YNNKEL (reference sequence). The CDR3 consists of 15 residues. CDR3 bases: TGTGCCAGCAGCCAAGTAGGCGGGGGCCACAATGAGCAGTTCTTC. Translating it yields CASSQVGGGHNEQFF.

This chain joins TRBV5-4 and TRBJ2-2; tentatively, D is TRBD1 (5 bases). This CDR3 contains 12 residues. Germline assignment: CDR1 SGHNT and CDR2 YYREEE (reference sequence). V lost 4 bases and J 6 bases, leaving 7 bases between the germline ends. The CDR3 DNA follows: TGTGCCAGCAGCGACAGCCCCGGGGAGCTGTTTTTT. This translates into CASSDSPGELFF.

This chain connects TRBV11-1 to TRBJ2-3; TRBD2 matches 14 bases. The CDR3 contains 16 residues. Trimming took 6 bases from V and 6 from J; bases not matched to a gene: 8. The V gene's germline CDR1 is SGHAT and CDR2 FQDESV (reference sequence). This CDR3 is CASSRGLAGGSDTQYF. The CDR3 bases are TGTGCCAGCAGTCGCGGACTAGCGGGGGGTTCGGATACGCAGTATTTT.

DNA of the CDR3: TGTGCCAGCAGCTCCCTAGCGGGGGCAATCTACGAGCAGTACTTC. Amino acid sequence: CASSSLAGAIYEQYF. The chain is built from TRBV7-9 and TRBJ2-7, with 10 nucleotides matching TRBD2. Germline CDR1 is SEHNR and CDR2 is FQNEAQ (reference sequence). V shed 4 bases and J 3 bases; nucleotides not matched to a gene: 6. CDR3 size: 15 residues.

This sequence joins TRBV29-1 and TRBJ1-1; no clear D gene. The germline V and J ends were trimmed by 7 bases and 2 bases, with 11 bases remaining between them. Looked up from germline, CDR1 is SQVTM and CDR2 is ANQGSEA. The CDR3 is 12 residues long. The CDR3 region is CSALGANTEAFF. CDR3 DNA: TGCAGCGCCCTCGGAGCAAACACTGAAGCTTTCTTT.

V gene TRBV3-1 (or the pseudogene TRBV3-2) combines with J gene TRBJ2-3; no firm D call. The V end lost 5 bases, the J end lost 1 base, and 10 bases lay between the germline ends. From germline, CDR1 is LGHDT and CDR2 YNNKEL (reference sequence). This CDR3 has 14 residues. CDR3 sequence (DNA): TGTGCCAGCAGCATCTTTCGAGGCACAGATACGCAGTATTTT. Translating gives CASSIFRGTDTQYF.

This chain uses TRBV6-2 or TRBV6-3 with TRBJ1-2; D gene uncertain. This CDR3 has 13 amino acids. CDR1 is MNHEY, CDR2 SVGEGT, per germline. V was pared by 2 bases and J by 8 bases, with 12 bases between. The CDR3 loop is CASSYVVSGGYTF. Here the CDR3 DNA reads TGTGCCAGCAGTTACGTGGTCTCCGGGGGCTACACCTTC.

V is TRBV27 and J is TRBJ2-5; TRBD2 might be the D (6 bases). Trimming removed 4 bases from V and 2 bases from J, with 8 bases in between. This CDR3 region has 13 residues. The germline V gene has CDR1 MNHEY and CDR2 SMNVEV (reference sequence). Here the CDR3 reads CASSWDLQETQYF. CDR3 in DNA: TGTGCCAGCAGTTGGGACTTACAAGAGACCCAGTACTTC.

This sequence joins TRBV7-3 and TRBJ2-3; weak D call: TRBD1 (6 bases). The CDR3 has 14 residues. Trimming pared 4 bases from V and 4 bases from J, leaving 12 bases between. Germline V gene sequence: CDR1 SGHTA, CDR2 FQGTGA. The CDR3 loop reads CASSSQGRPDTQYF. CDR3 nucleotides: TGTGCCAGCAGCTCGCAGGGGCGACCAGATACGCAGTATTTT.

The chain has TRBV18 and TRBJ1-5; D gene ambiguous. The CDR3 runs 15 residues. Germline values: CDR1 KGHSH, CDR2 LQKENI. With 5 bases removed from V and 6 bases from J, the gap between germline ends came to 17 bases. CDR3 sequence: CASSSGGSVIQPQHF. CDR3 nucleotides: TGTGCCAGCTCATCGGGAGGATCTGTGATTCAGCCCCAGCATTTT.

V and J are TRBV9 and TRBJ2-2, with 9 bases that match TRBD2. J lost 4 bases, V lost 3 bases, and 13 bases had no gene match. CDR3 length: 18 amino acids. Germline V lookup: CDR1 SGDLS, CDR2 YYNGEE. As DNA, the CDR3 is TGTGCCAGCAGCGGGGATGGGCCTAGCGGGACCATCACCGGGGAGCTGTTTTTT. Translation gives CASSGDGPSGTITGELFF.

This clone was seen more than once but under ten times. The rearrangement uses TRBV10-2 and TRBJ2-1, with D uncertain. Germline V lookup: CDR1 WSHSY, CDR2 SAAADI. The CDR3 has 11 residues. The V gene lost 3 bases and the J gene lost 15 bases, with 12 bases spanning the gap. The CDR3 DNA reads TGCGCCAGCAGTGATTGGGCAGAGAGGTTCTTC. Protein: CASSDWAERFF.

The chain recombines TRBV10-3 with TRBJ1-2; possible D gene TRBD1, 5 bases. The V gene's germline CDR1 is ENHRY and CDR2 SYGVKD. The CDR3 runs 14 residues. Trimming removed 2 bases at V and 7 bases at J, with 14 bases between. CDR3 sequence: CAISEGALVSGYTF. CDR3 coding DNA: TGTGCCATCAGTGAGGGGGCGTTGGTGAGTGGCTACACCTTC.

This clone was found once. The chain joins TRBV7-9 to TRBJ2-7, with D possibly matching TRBD2 (7 bases). The CDR3 spans 16 residues. Trimming shortened V by 1 base and J by 4 bases, and 17 bases separated the two germline ends. Germline V gene sequence: CDR1 SEHNR, CDR2 FQNEAQ (reference sequence). The DNA of the CDR3 is TGTGCCAGCAGCTTAGGGGAGGGGGGTGCTTGGTACGAGCAGTACTTC. Residues: CASSLGEGGAWYEQYF.

The chain uses TRBV3-1 (or the pseudogene TRBV3-2) and TRBJ2-7; TRBD2 might be the D (5 bases). The CDR3 consists of 14 residues. Per the germline V gene, CDR1 is LGHDT and CDR2 is YNNKEL (reference sequence). Trimming removed 8 bases at V and 2 bases at J, with 16 bases between. As DNA, the CDR3 is TGTGCCAGCCCAAGCGGACCGGGCGCCTACGAGCAGTACTTC. It codes for CASPSGPGAYEQYF.